This entry lists 23 T cell receptor beta chains sequenced from one sample in a study of identical twins. TCRdb ran MiXCR on the 5' RACE reads and lists one entry per CDR3 protein. The table records hundreds of thousands of distinct CDR3 sequences, roughly 6.6% of them present only once. These data also formed part of another study, on yellow fever vaccine responses in identical twins.

Sequencing was performed on PBMCs. The receptors were sampled from a woman younger than 30 in good health.

This clonotype was observed at least ten times. This chain uses TRBV7-6 with TRBJ1-1; 12 positions agree with TRBD1. CDR3 size: 14 residues. Germline V gives CDR1 SGHVS, CDR2 FNYEAQ. V was pared by 3 bases and J by 4 bases, with 0 bases of the junction left unmatched. CDR3 nucleotide sequence: TGTGCCAGCAGCTTGGGACAGGGGGCCACTGAAGCTTTCTTT. Translating gives CASSLGQGATEAFF.

This chain joins TRBV7-3 and TRBJ2-2; 9 nucleotides align to TRBD2. CDR3 length: 15 residues. The V segment lost 5 bases and the J segment 7 bases; nucleotides outside the gene matches: 8. Germline V gives CDR1 SGHTA, CDR2 FQGTGA. The DNA for the CDR3 is TGTGCCAGCAGCCGGGGGGAGACTAGCGGCGGGGAGCTGTTTTTT. It translates to CASSRGETSGGELFF.

The V gene is TRBV20-1, the J gene TRBJ1-1; TRBD1 might be the D (5 bases). V was trimmed by 3 bases and J by 1 base, leaving 15 bases between them. The CDR3 totals 15 residues. Germline V gene sequence: CDR1 DFQATT, CDR2 SNEGSKA (reference sequence). DNA of the CDR3: TGCAGTGCTAGTTCTTGGGAGGGGCGGAACACTGAAGCTTTCTTT. This encodes CSASSWEGRNTEAFF.

This CDR3 is CASSPPGRKDTGELFF. CDR3 in DNA: TGCGCCAGCAGCCCGCCTGGACGGAAGGACACCGGGGAGCTGTTTTTT. The rearrangement uses TRBV5-1 and TRBJ2-2; D is unclear. Deletions cut 4 bases from V and 3 bases from J, with 16 bases between. Germline V gene data show CDR1 as SGHRS and CDR2 as YFSETQ. This CDR3 is 16 amino acids long.

The count of this clonotype is one. The chain is built from TRBV20-1 and TRBJ2-3; a possible D gene is TRBD2 (6 bases). V was pared by 5 bases and J by 3 bases, with 15 bases between. Germline V gene lookup returns CDR1 DFQATT and CDR2 SNEGSKA (reference sequence). The CDR3 has 14 residues. CDR3 in amino acids: CSAPRASVTDTQYF. The CDR3, as DNA: TGCAGTGCTCCCCGGGCTAGCGTTACAGATACGCAGTATTTT.

The table lists this clonotype with a few counts. The CDR3 DNA reads as TGCAGCGTGGGGGGGTCAGGGATCAATGGCTACACCTTC. It yields the protein CSVGGSGINGYTF. The genes are TRBV29-1 and TRBJ1-2; tentative D call: TRBD1 (5 bases). This CDR3 is built from 13 residues. The ends were cut back, 6 bases at V and 6 bases at J, with 17 bases in the middle. CDR1 and CDR2 from the germline V gene are SQVTM and ANQGSEA.

Ten or more counts support this clonotype. The V gene is TRBV10-3, the J gene TRBJ2-2; the D gene is possibly TRBD1 (5 bases). V was pared by 3 bases and J by 4 bases, with 9 bases between. Germline loops: CDR1 ENHRY, CDR2 SYGVKD. The CDR3 totals 14 residues. CDR3 region: CAISDRVGTGELFF. The CDR3 bases are TGTGCCATCAGTGACAGGGTAGGCACCGGGGAGCTGTTTTTT.

A few counts support this clonotype. The J gene is TRBJ2-7, the V gene TRBV2; TRBD2 matches at 11 bases. Germline CDR1 reads SNHLY; CDR2 reads FYNNEI. The CDR3 loop spans 13 amino acids. The trim removed 7 bases at V and 7 bases at J, leaving 6 bases unmatched. CDR3 nucleotides: TGTGCCAGCAACCCGGGACTAGCGGTTGAGCAGTACGTC. As protein: CASNPGLAVEQYV.

This chain connects TRBV20-1 to TRBJ1-5, with D perhaps matching TRBD1 (6 bases). The germline V and J ends were trimmed by 3 bases and 6 bases, with 15 bases remaining between them. The CDR3 contains 14 residues. Germline V lookup: CDR1 DFQATT, CDR2 SNEGSKA (reference sequence). The CDR3 loop is CSARAGAPGQPQHF. CDR3 in DNA: TGCAGTGCTAGGGCAGGGGCCCCGGGTCAGCCCCAGCATTTT.

This clonotype was observed a few times. V and J are TRBV7-2 and TRBJ2-1, with 9 bases matching TRBD2. Germline V gives CDR1 SGHTA, CDR2 FQGNSA. The V segment lost 1 base and the J segment 8 bases; nucleotides outside the gene matches: 6. The CDR3 is 15 residues long. The CDR3 coding sequence is TGTGCCAGCAGCTTAGAAAGACTAGCGGTGTATGAGCAGTTCTTC. This translates into CASSLERLAVYEQFF.

This clonotype was detected a few times. The J gene is TRBJ2-2, the V gene TRBV18, with D uncertain. Trimming cost V 3 bases and J 5 bases, with 10 bases left between them. Germline V gene data show CDR1 as KGHSH and CDR2 as LQKENI. CDR3 length: 14 residues. The CDR3 region is CASSPGIQTGELFF. The DNA for the CDR3 is TGTGCCAGCTCACCGGGCATCCAAACCGGGGAGCTGTTTTTT.

V and J are TRBV20-1 and TRBJ2-1, with 12 nucleotides matching TRBD2. Germline CDR1 and CDR2: DFQATT and SNEGSKA (reference sequence). Unmatched junction bases numbered 4, after V lost 5 bases and J lost 2 bases. The CDR3 spans 15 residues. In DNA form, the CDR3 reads TGCAGTGCTCCCTGGACTAGCGGGACCTACAATGAGCAGTTCTTC. As protein: CSAPWTSGTYNEQFF.

The chain combines TRBV20-1 with TRBJ2-7; TRBD2 might be the D (6 bases). This CDR3 comprises 13 residues. Germline V gene lookup returns CDR1 DFQATT and CDR2 SNEGSKA (reference sequence). V was cut by 5 bases and J by 1 base, with 12 bases left in between. The CDR3 nucleotides are TGCAGTGCTTGGGACTCTTTATCCTACGAGCAGTACTTC. It encodes CSAWDSLSYEQYF.

This clonotype has at least ten counts. This chain connects TRBV28 to TRBJ1-2; 10 bases match TRBD1. Germline V gives CDR1 MDHEN, CDR2 SYDVKM. This CDR3 comprises 15 residues. V trimming: 6 bases; J trimming: 4 bases; junction bases outside the gene matches: 8. The DNA of the CDR3 is TGTGCCAGCAGACTGGACAGGGGGGCCACCTATGGCTACACCTTC. It translates to CASRLDRGATYGYTF.

This chain joins TRBV25-1 and TRBJ1-1, with 8 positions matching TRBD1. The V and J ends lost 0 bases and 8 bases, in that order; junction bases with no gene match: 5. Germline values: CDR1 MGHDK, CDR2 SYGVNS. The CDR3 loop spans 14 amino acids. For the CDR3, the DNA is TGTGCCAGCAGTGAATATGGCGACAGGGGAGAAGCTTTCTTT. This sequence encodes CASSEYGDRGEAFF.

This clonotype came up a few times. The J gene is TRBJ2-2, the V gene TRBV10-1, with 7 bases aligning to TRBD2. Germline loops: CDR1 WNHNN, CDR2 SYGVQD (reference sequence). The CDR3 has 15 residues. Trimming removed 2 bases from V and 7 bases from J; junction bases left unmatched: 7. The CDR3, as DNA: TGCGCCAGCAGTGAGGGGACTAAGGGAGGCGGGGAGCTGTTTTTT. It specifies CASSEGTKGGGELFF.

This clonotype was observed at least ten times. V and J are TRBV10-3 and TRBJ1-2; D might be TRBD1 (5 bases). Trimming cost V 3 bases and J 6 bases, with 14 bases left between them. Germline V CDR1 and CDR2: ENHRY, SYGVKD. The CDR3 covers 14 residues. CDR3 sequence: CAISERGVYNGYTF. CDR3 DNA sequence: TGTGCCATCAGTGAAAGAGGGGTTTACAATGGCTACACCTTC.

The rearrangement joins TRBV12-3 or TRBV12-4 to TRBJ1-1, with TRBD1 matching 8 bases. V dropped 6 bases and J dropped 1; count of bases not matched to a gene: 7. This CDR3 contains 15 residues. CDR3 nucleotide sequence: TGTGCCAGCAGGGGGGACAGGCAGGGGAACACTGAAGCTTTCTTT. Its protein product is CASRGDRQGNTEAFF.

This clonotype was counted a few times. The rearrangement joins TRBV20-1 to TRBJ1-2; maybe TRBD1 (6 bases). The CDR3 totals 13 residues. Per the germline V gene, CDR1 is DFQATT and CDR2 is SNEGSKA (reference sequence). V lost 3 bases and J lost 4, with 12 bases in between. This CDR3 is CSASRGDPYGYTF. CDR3 nucleotide sequence: TGCAGTGCTAGTAGGGGGGACCCCTATGGCTACACCTTC.

J is TRBJ2-3 and V is TRBV5-1, with D possibly TRBD1 on 6 matching bases. Germline V gene sequence: CDR1 SGHRS, CDR2 YFSETQ. Deletions cut 4 bases from V and 2 bases from J, with 17 bases between. This CDR3 has 16 amino acids. CDR3 in DNA: TGCGCCAGCAGCCTACCCGGGACAAGTATCACAGATACGCAGTATTTT. This translates into CASSLPGTSITDTQYF.

The V gene is TRBV14, the J gene TRBJ2-3; D might be TRBD1 (6 bases). CDR3 length equals 16 residues. Trimming stripped 0 bases from V and 2 bases from J, with 12 bases between. Looked up from germline, CDR1 is SGHDN and CDR2 is FVKESK. The CDR3 protein is CASSQDPGQNTDTQYF. The DNA of the CDR3 is TGTGCCAGCAGCCAAGATCCCGGACAGAACACAGATACGCAGTATTTT.

This clonotype was counted ten times or more. This chain uses TRBV12-3 or TRBV12-4 with TRBJ1-2; D possibly corresponds to TRBD1 (6 bases). The CDR3 runs to 15 residues. The V end lost 7 bases, the J end lost 8 bases, and 23 bases lay between the germline ends. The CDR3 bases are TGTGCCAGCACCTCCTGGACAGTGGGGACGGCCGGCTACACCTTC. Translating gives CASTSWTVGTAGYTF.

In its sample, this clonotype was seen many times. Here the CDR3 DNA reads TGTGCCAGCAGTCTCCCGGGGACAGGGGGTCTAGCTGAGCAGTTCTTC. Protein: CASSLPGTGGLAEQFF. The chain is built from TRBV27 and TRBJ2-1; 11 nucleotides line up with TRBD1. Looked up from germline, CDR1 is MNHEY and CDR2 is SMNVEV (reference sequence). CDR3 length equals 16 residues. The V and J ends lost 5 bases and 9 bases, in that order; junction bases with no gene match: 12.